The rows below give T cell receptor beta chains drawn from one sample of a study of blood T cell repertoires in COVID-19. Data came from immunoSEQ multiplex PCR; TCRdb stores just in-frame clones and leaves some out. The sample includes about 87,000 clones, around 86% of them seen just once. Material: peripheral blood. The origin of the receptors is a woman of 80 years or more with active or convalescent COVID-19. Both conserved end residues are part of each CDR3. Each record gives: J gene, D gene, clone size, V gene, CDR3 protein, CDR3 DNA. The D gene is left open where the match is weak. A row's size may be missing; if present it is once, few, many or a size class.

J gene: TRBJ2-1; D gene: TRBD2; clone size: medium-sized; V gene: TRBV29-1; CDR3 protein: CSVEDPGTSSYNEQFF; CDR3 DNA: TGCAGCGTTGAAGATCCCGGGACTAGCTCCTACAATGAGCAGTTCTTC
J gene: TRBJ2-1; D gene: TRBD1; clone size: NA; V gene: TRBV9; CDR3 protein: CASSVEGVGGAGSYNEQFF; CDR3 DNA: TGTGCCAGCAGCGTAGAGGGGGTAGGGGGCGCGGGCTCCTACAATGAGCAGTTCTTC
J gene: TRBJ1-5; D gene: TRBD1; clone size: NA; V gene: TRBV5-6; CDR3 protein: CASSRDRGQPQHF; CDR3 DNA: TGTGCCAGCAGCAGGGACAGGGGTCAGCCCCAGCATTTT
J gene: TRBJ1-2; D gene: NA; clone size: NA; V gene: TRBV7-6; CDR3 protein: CASSPGGPGENYGYTF; CDR3 DNA: TGTGCCAGCAGCCCCGGTGGGCCAGGGGAGAACTATGGCTACACCTTC
J gene: TRBJ1-5; D gene: NA; clone size: NA; V gene: TRBV4-2; CDR3 protein: CASSPIRDTLNQPQHF; CDR3 DNA: TGTGCCAGCAGCCCCATTAGGGACACCCTCAATCAGCCCCAGCATTTT
J gene: TRBJ1-1; D gene: NA; clone size: NA; V gene: TRBV4-2; CDR3 protein: CASSQMRQYMNTEAFF; CDR3 DNA: TGTGCCAGCAGCCAAATGCGACAGTATATGAACACTGAAGCTTTCTTT
J gene: TRBJ2-7; D gene: NA; clone size: NA; V gene: TRBV4-3; CDR3 protein: CASSQDLGGYEQYF; CDR3 DNA: TGCGCCAGCAGCCAAGATCTAGGCGGCTACGAGCAGTACTTC
J gene: TRBJ1-4; D gene: NA; clone size: once; V gene: TRBV28; CDR3 protein: CASRKQGGANEKLFF; CDR3 DNA: TGTGCCAGCAGAAAACAGGGCGGCGCTAATGAAAAACTGTTTTTT
J gene: TRBJ2-7; D gene: TRBD1; clone size: NA; V gene: TRBV10-3; CDR3 protein: CAIRFGTDSYEQYF; CDR3 DNA: TGTGCCATCAGGTTCGGGACAGACTCCTACGAGCAGTACTTC
J gene: TRBJ2-1; D gene: TRBD2; clone size: NA; V gene: TRBV24-1; CDR3 protein: CATSDRLAGGYNEQFF; CDR3 DNA: TGTGCCACCAGTGACCGGCTAGCGGGAGGTTACAATGAGCAGTTCTTC
J gene: TRBJ1-1; D gene: TRBD1; clone size: NA; V gene: TRBV28; CDR3 protein: CASPRQGGTEAFF; CDR3 DNA: TGTGCCAGCCCACGACAGGGAGGCACTGAAGCTTTCTTT
J gene: TRBJ2-7; D gene: NA; clone size: few; V gene: TRBV6-6; CDR3 protein: CATSRQTYYEQYF; CDR3 DNA: TGTGCCACCTCGAGACAGACATACTACGAGCAGTACTTC
J gene: TRBJ1-6; D gene: TRBD1; clone size: NA; V gene: TRBV4-1; CDR3 protein: CASSQGPGQENSPLHF; CDR3 DNA: TGCGCCAGCAGCCAAGGCCCCGGACAGGAGAATTCACCCCTCCACTTT
J gene: TRBJ2-7; D gene: NA; clone size: NA; V gene: TRBV7-8; CDR3 protein: CASSPSSYEQYF; CDR3 DNA: TGTGCCAGCAGCCCGTCCTCCTACGAGCAGTACTTC
J gene: TRBJ1-1; D gene: TRBD1; clone size: NA; V gene: TRBV12-5; CDR3 protein: CASGLGQGTSEAFF; CDR3 DNA: TGTGCTAGTGGTTTGGGACAGGGGACCTCTGAAGCTTTCTTT
J gene: TRBJ2-5; D gene: NA; clone size: NA; V gene: TRBV24-1; CDR3 protein: CATSDLKAGKWAQYF; CDR3 DNA: TGTGCCACCAGTGATTTAAAGGCAGGGAAATGGGCCCAGTACTTC
J gene: TRBJ1-1; D gene: NA; clone size: NA; V gene: TRBV5-8; CDR3 protein: CASSLAPMGREAFF; CDR3 DNA: TGTGCCAGCAGCTTGGCGCCTATGGGGAGGGAAGCTTTCTTT
J gene: TRBJ2-7; D gene: TRBD2; clone size: NA; V gene: TRBV10-2; CDR3 protein: CASSDVAGISYEQYF; CDR3 DNA: TGCGCCAGCAGTGACGTAGCGGGAATATCCTACGAGCAGTACTTC
J gene: TRBJ2-5; D gene: TRBD2; clone size: NA; V gene: TRBV11-2; CDR3 protein: CASSSLAVQETQYF; CDR3 DNA: TGTGCCAGCAGCTCACTAGCGGTACAAGAGACCCAGTACTTC
J gene: TRBJ1-2; D gene: NA; clone size: NA; V gene: TRBV2; CDR3 protein: CASRILRDGYGYTF; CDR3 DNA: TGTGCCAGCAGAATACTCCGGGATGGCTATGGCTACACCTTC
J gene: TRBJ2-5; D gene: NA; clone size: NA; V gene: TRBV6-5; CDR3 protein: CASLENRAPETQYF; CDR3 DNA: TGTGCCAGCCTCGAAAACAGGGCCCCGGAGACCCAGTACTTC
J gene: TRBJ2-1; D gene: TRBD2; clone size: NA; V gene: TRBV7-2; CDR3 protein: CASSPAGTSGARSYNEQFF; CDR3 DNA: TGTGCCAGCAGCCCCGCCGGGACTAGCGGGGCCCGTTCCTACAATGAGCAGTTCTTC
J gene: TRBJ1-5; D gene: TRBD1; clone size: NA; V gene: TRBV7-9; CDR3 protein: CASSSAGTGGPRQPQHF; CDR3 DNA: TGTGCCAGCAGCTCAGCTGGGACAGGGGGACCCCGACAGCCCCAGCATTTT
J gene: TRBJ1-2; D gene: NA; clone size: NA; V gene: TRBV7-9; CDR3 protein: CASSENIYGYTF; CDR3 DNA: TGTGCCAGCAGCGAAAACATATATGGCTACACCTTC
J gene: TRBJ2-3; D gene: NA; clone size: NA; V gene: TRBV5-1; CDR3 protein: CASSLGHGTDTQYF; CDR3 DNA: TGCGCCAGCAGCTTGGGACACGGCACAGATACGCAGTATTTT
J gene: TRBJ2-7; D gene: TRBD1; clone size: NA; V gene: TRBV19; CDR3 protein: CASSITWTGYTEQYF; CDR3 DNA: TGTGCCAGTAGTATAACTTGGACAGGCTATACCGAGCAGTACTTC
J gene: TRBJ2-2; D gene: TRBD1; clone size: NA; V gene: TRBV15; CDR3 protein: CATSRRAGGNTGELFF; CDR3 DNA: TGTGCCACCAGCAGGCGCGCAGGGGGCAACACCGGGGAGCTGTTTTTT
J gene: TRBJ2-1; D gene: NA; clone size: NA; V gene: TRBV18; CDR3 protein: CASSPREVPSNEQFF; CDR3 DNA: TGTGCCAGCTCACCCCGCGAAGTCCCCTCCAATGAGCAGTTCTTC
J gene: TRBJ2-7; D gene: TRBD2; clone size: NA; V gene: TRBV30; CDR3 protein: CAWSVAGEGEQYF; CDR3 DNA: TGTGCCTGGAGCGTAGCGGGGGAGGGCGAGCAGTACTTC
J gene: TRBJ1-2; D gene: NA; clone size: NA; V gene: TRBV7-2; CDR3 protein: CASSLATAWVKGYTF; CDR3 DNA: TGTGCCAGCAGCTTAGCCACAGCATGGGTAAAGGGCTACACCTTC
J gene: TRBJ2-2; D gene: TRBD1; clone size: NA; V gene: TRBV19; CDR3 protein: CASSRTGGYTGELFF; CDR3 DNA: TGTGCCAGTAGTAGGACAGGGGGCTACACCGGGGAGCTGTTTTTT
J gene: TRBJ1-5; D gene: NA; clone size: NA; V gene: TRBV10-3; CDR3 protein: CAISDRGPLNQPQHF; CDR3 DNA: TGTGCCATCAGTGACCGTGGTCCTCTAAATCAGCCCCAGCATTTT
J gene: TRBJ2-7; D gene: TRBD2; clone size: NA; V gene: TRBV28; CDR3 protein: CASSLNGLAGVGAYEQYF; CDR3 DNA: TGTGCCAGCAGTTTAAATGGACTAGCGGGAGTTGGGGCCTACGAGCAGTACTTC
J gene: TRBJ1-3; D gene: NA; clone size: NA; V gene: TRBV19; CDR3 protein: CASSRSAQGSGNTIYF; CDR3 DNA: TGTGCCAGTAGTCGCTCGGCACAGGGCTCTGGAAACACCATATATTTT
J gene: TRBJ2-2; D gene: NA; clone size: NA; V gene: TRBV3-1/TRBV3-2; CDR3 protein: CASSPLRSTLNTGELFF; CDR3 DNA: TGTGCCAGCAGCCCCCTACGTAGCACCCTGAACACCGGGGAGCTGTTTTTT
J gene: TRBJ1-1; D gene: NA; clone size: NA; V gene: TRBV5-5; CDR3 protein: CASSLYSEAFF; CDR3 DNA: TGTGCCAGCAGCTTGTACAGCGAAGCTTTCTTT
J gene: TRBJ2-2; D gene: TRBD2; clone size: once; V gene: TRBV2; CDR3 protein: CASSGSGRNTGELFF; CDR3 DNA: TGTGCCAGCAGCGGCAGCGGGAGGAACACCGGGGAGCTGTTTTTT
J gene: TRBJ1-1; D gene: TRBD1; clone size: few; V gene: TRBV3-1/TRBV3-2; CDR3 protein: CASRLQGATTEAFF; CDR3 DNA: TGTGCCAGCAGACTACAGGGGGCTACAACTGAAGCTTTCTTT
J gene: TRBJ2-1; D gene: NA; clone size: NA; V gene: TRBV7-2; CDR3 protein: CASSGSGFSNEQFF; CDR3 DNA: TGTGCCAGCAGCGGCTCAGGGTTTAGCAATGAGCAGTTCTTC
J gene: TRBJ1-1; D gene: NA; clone size: NA; V gene: TRBV19; CDR3 protein: CASSGGRGTEAFF; CDR3 DNA: TGTGCCAGTAGTGGAGGGAGGGGCACTGAAGCTTTCTTT
J gene: TRBJ1-2; D gene: NA; clone size: NA; V gene: TRBV27; CDR3 protein: CASRPLGQGDYGYTF; CDR3 DNA: TGTGCCAGCCGCCCACTGGGGCAGGGTGACTATGGCTACACCTTC
J gene: TRBJ2-4; D gene: NA; clone size: few; V gene: TRBV7-2; CDR3 protein: CASSLGLKNIQYF; CDR3 DNA: TGTGCCAGCAGCTTGGGGCTGAAAAACATTCAGTACTTC
J gene: TRBJ2-2; D gene: NA; clone size: NA; V gene: TRBV5-1; CDR3 protein: CASSSGHAGELFF; CDR3 DNA: TGCGCCAGCAGCTCAGGACACGCCGGGGAGCTGTTTTTT
J gene: TRBJ1-2; D gene: NA; clone size: NA; V gene: TRBV5-6; CDR3 protein: CASSLLGRHRNYGYTF; CDR3 DNA: TGTGCCAGCAGCTTGTTGGGTCGACACCGAAACTATGGCTACACCTTC
J gene: TRBJ2-5; D gene: NA; clone size: few; V gene: TRBV9; CDR3 protein: CASSVGTTFQETQYF; CDR3 DNA: TGTGCCAGCAGCGTAGGTACAACCTTTCAAGAGACCCAGTACTTC
J gene: TRBJ1-6; D gene: NA; clone size: NA; V gene: TRBV7-8; CDR3 protein: CASSLAPPSRAAYNSPLHF; CDR3 DNA: TGTGCCAGCAGCTTAGCCCCACCGAGCAGGGCCGCATATAATTCACCCCTCCACTTT
J gene: TRBJ2-5; D gene: TRBD1; clone size: few; V gene: TRBV27; CDR3 protein: CASSLSSGGTAQETQYF; CDR3 DNA: TGTGCCAGCAGTTTATCTTCCGGTGGGACAGCACAAGAGACCCAGTACTTC
J gene: TRBJ2-1; D gene: TRBD1; clone size: NA; V gene: TRBV18; CDR3 protein: CASTNIWTGVYNEQFF; CDR3 DNA: TGTGCCAGCACCAACATTTGGACAGGGGTATACAATGAGCAGTTCTTC
J gene: TRBJ1-2; D gene: NA; clone size: NA; V gene: TRBV6-6; CDR3 protein: CASSPLGSYGYTF; CDR3 DNA: TGTGCCAGCAGTCCCCTGGGCAGCTATGGCTACACCTTC
J gene: TRBJ1-2; D gene: NA; clone size: NA; V gene: TRBV7-2; CDR3 protein: CASSLGAALDGYTF; CDR3 DNA: TGTGCCAGCAGCTTAGGGGCAGCTCTGGATGGCTACACCTTC
J gene: TRBJ2-5; D gene: NA; clone size: NA; V gene: TRBV30; CDR3 protein: CAWSPRDSQETQYF; CDR3 DNA: TGTGCCTGGAGTCCGCGGGACTCACAAGAGACCCAGTACTTC
J gene: TRBJ1-6; D gene: TRBD1; clone size: NA; V gene: TRBV7-9; CDR3 protein: CASSSLSGQGNSPLHF; CDR3 DNA: TGTGCCAGCAGCTCCCTATCGGGACAGGGGAATTCACCCCTCCACTTT
J gene: TRBJ2-7; D gene: TRBD1; clone size: few; V gene: TRBV2; CDR3 protein: CASSEGTGNYEQYF; CDR3 DNA: TGTGCCAGCAGTGAAGGGACAGGGAACTACGAGCAGTACTTC
J gene: TRBJ1-1; D gene: NA; clone size: NA; V gene: TRBV19; CDR3 protein: CASRPAGGEAFF; CDR3 DNA: TGTGCCAGTAGGCCGGCGGGCGGAGAAGCTTTCTTT
J gene: TRBJ2-3; D gene: TRBD1; clone size: NA; V gene: TRBV28; CDR3 protein: CASSLTGAADTQYF; CDR3 DNA: TGTGCCAGCAGTCTGACAGGGGCCGCAGATACGCAGTATTTT